This T cell receptor (beta chain) was identified during a study of T cell repertoires in cytomegalovirus infection (dated 2019 in TCRdb). A note on the overall study: Donor HLA type was relevant to the analysis, as public TCR beta signatures indicated carriage of CMV infection together with the matching HLA type.

Results the study describes overall, beyond this receptor: Carriers of CMV infection plus the relevant HLA type were discriminated by the cumulative frequency of public TCR beta family members in the study cohort and in an independent approximately 360-donor cohort. The ex vivo response was dominated by HLA-C-restricted CMV-specific TCR beta clonotypes, which also provided the single most frequent clonotype in two of eight donors.

Sequenced on an Illumina HiSeq 1500. TCRdb reprocessed the public reads (quality trimming at Q25 with fastp, clone calling with MiXCR) and kept in-frame beta chains. Rows merge per CDR3 protein into single entries with the most common DNA and genes. This sample lists about 320,000 distinct CDR3 sequences; 9.5% were detected once. Over 3.5% of the sample comes from the top ten. This clonotype was detected many times. Its antigen specificity is not known. No base quality information exists; no much larger clone differs at one position. Trimming removed 8 bases from V and 8 bases from J, leaving 6 bases between the germline ends. The CDR3 runs 10 amino acids, cysteine and phenylalanine included. Here the CDR3 DNA is all that survives: 30 bases in frame from base 1. The germline V gene specifies SGHTA as CDR1 and FQGNSA as CDR2.

This receptor was identified in a human donor in good health (CMV status not recorded). Some clones in this sample may be carry-over from other donors' samples. The sequence joins TRBV7-2 to TRBJ2-2; the D gene identity is not certain. The source material was PBMCs. The sequenced DNA is TGTGCCAGCTGGTCAGGGGAGCTGTTTTTT. Translated, this gives CASWSGELFF.